Following are 12 T cell receptor beta chains from one sample sequenced in a study of T cell changes during pregnancy in multiple sclerosis. Produced via immunoSEQ multiplex PCR; TCRdb's table is partial and in-frame only. Of tens of thousands of clones listed, roughly 90% are singletons. This specimen consisted of peripheral blood, obtained in the first trimester of pregnancy. These TCRs come from a female donor with multiple sclerosis, enrolled in a pregnancy study.

The CDR3 sequence is CASNRTGGRYEQYF. CDR3 DNA: TGTGCCAGCAACAGGACAGGGGGCCGCTACGAGCAGTACTTC. This chain joins TRBV6-4 and TRBJ2-7; TRBD1 agrees at 11 bases. V lost 7 bases to trimming and J lost 3 bases; unmatched junction nucleotides: 5. Germline CDR1 and CDR2: MRHNA and SNTAGT. The CDR3 extends over 14 amino acids.

The rearrangement links TRBV4-1 to TRBJ2-7, with 9 bases lining up with TRBD2. Trimming at V came to 3 bases and at J to 4 bases, leaving 7 bases not matched to a gene. The CDR3 loop spans 15 amino acids. The germline CDR1 and CDR2 sequences are MGHRA and YSYEKL. CDR3 sequence reads: CASSQAGTSTYEQYF. The DNA for the CDR3 is TGCGCCAGCAGCCAGGCCGGGACTAGCACGTACGAGCAGTACTTC.

The count of this clone is one. This chain joins TRBV6-6 and TRBJ2-1; TRBD2 is a possible D gene (5 bases). The germline V gene has CDR1 MNHNY and CDR2 SVGAGI (reference sequence). The V end lost 6 bases, the J end lost 8 bases, and 20 bases lay between the germline ends. There are 15 residues in the CDR3. CDR3 amino acids: CASSPPGLRAHEQFF. The CDR3 nucleotides are TGTGCCAGCAGCCCACCTGGGTTGAGGGCCCATGAGCAGTTCTTC.

The V call is TRBV5-1, the J call TRBJ2-3, with 7 bases fitting TRBD2. The CDR3 is 17 residues long. Germline V gene sequence: CDR1 SGHRS, CDR2 YFSETQ. The V gene end was trimmed by 5 bases and the J gene end by 4 bases; junction bases not matched to a gene: 16. CDR3: CASSYSGTRAGSDTQYF. Written as DNA, the CDR3 is TGCGCCAGCAGTTACTCCGGGACCCGAGCGGGGTCAGATACGCAGTATTTT.

This chain connects TRBV11-2 to TRBJ2-1; 7 bases are a match to TRBD1. There are 17 residues in the CDR3. Germline V lookup: CDR1 SGHAT, CDR2 FQNNGV. Trimming cost V 5 bases and J 5 bases; bases outside gene matches: 15. CDR3 in DNA: TGTGCCAGCAGCCCTCGAACCGGGACAGTATTGAACAATGAGCAGTTCTTC. It is translated as CASSPRTGTVLNNEQFF. The whole variable domain, filled in from reference TRBV11-2 and TRBJ2-1, reads EAGVAQSPRYKIIEKRQSVAFWCNPISGHATLYWYQQILGQGPKLLIQFQNNGVVDDSQLPKDRFSAERLKGVDSTLKIQPAKLEDSAVYLCASSPRTGTVLNNEQFFGPGTRLTVL.

This clone was seen only once. This rearrangement joins TRBV30 to TRBJ2-2; tentatively, D is TRBD2 (5 bases). The germline V gene encodes CDR1 GTSNPN and CDR2 SVGIG (reference sequence). CDR3 size: 16 residues. V was trimmed by 5 bases and J by 2 bases, leaving 18 bases between them. The CDR3 DNA reads TGTGCCTGGCTGGACTGGAGAAAAAAAAACACCGGGGAGCTGTTTTTT. The encoded protein is CAWLDWRKKNTGELFF.

This rearrangement joins TRBV14 to TRBJ1-2, with D hard to call. The CDR3 is 15 amino acids. V lost 0 bases to trimming and J lost 7 bases, with 15 bases between them. Germline CDR1 and CDR2: SGHDN and FVKESK. CDR3 DNA sequence: TGTGCCAGCAGCCAAGAGAGGATTCCTCCCTTTGGCTACACCTTC. It yields the protein CASSQERIPPFGYTF.

The V call is TRBV7-8, the J call TRBJ2-1; 8 bases agree with TRBD2. CDR3 length equals 10 residues. In germline, CDR1 is SGHVS, CDR2 FQNEAQ. The ends lost 8 bases at V and 15 bases at J; junction bases unmatched: 6. The CDR3 DNA is TGTGCCAGCGTCAGCGGGAGCGCGTTCTTC. Translation gives CASVSGSAFF. The variable domain in full, completed from reference TRBV7-8 and TRBJ2-1, reads GAGVSQSPRYKVAKRGQDVALRCDPISGHVSLFWYQQALGQGPEFLTYFQNEAQLDKSGLPSDRFFAERPEGSVSTLKIQRTQQEDSAVYLCASVSGSAFFGPGTRLTVL.

V and J are TRBV5-1 and TRBJ2-2; 10 bases are shared with TRBD2. The CDR3 length is 16 residues. V lost 4 bases and J lost 3; bases outside the gene matches: 6. Germline V gene data show CDR1 as SGHRS and CDR2 as YFSETQ. For the CDR3, the DNA is TGCGCCAGCAGCCCCGGGACTAGCGATGACACCGGGGAGCTGTTTTTT. The encoded protein is CASSPGTSDDTGELFF.

The V and J genes are TRBV7-8 and TRBJ1-5, with TRBD1 as a possible D gene (6 bases). There are 15 residues in the CDR3. The germline V gene encodes CDR1 SGHVS and CDR2 FQNEAQ. Trimming removed 2 bases from V and 6 bases from J, with 14 bases in between. CDR3 sequence: CASSLFPRGGQPQHF. CDR3 DNA: TGTGCCAGCAGCTTATTTCCCAGGGGTGGTCAGCCCCAGCATTTT.

This chain joins TRBV21-1 and TRBJ2-1; the table calls TRBD2, which could not be checked here. TRBV21-1 is listed as a pseudogene. The CDR3 loop spans 20 amino acids. The CDR3 DNA follows: TGTGCCAGCAGCGGTCCAATCCCTAGTCACTCACCCGGCTCCTACAATGAGCAGTTCTTC. Translation gives CASSGPIPSHSPGSYNEQFF.

The chain uses TRBV10-1 and TRBJ2-3; D might be TRBD2 (5 bases). Trimming removed 6 bases at V and 6 bases at J, with 16 bases between. This CDR3 region has 14 residues. Germline CDR1 WNHNN, CDR2 SYGVQD (reference sequence). In DNA, the CDR3 is TGCGCCAGCAGCCCGGGCATGGAGGCCGATACGCAGTATTTT. It translates to CASSPGMEADTQYF.